These T cell receptor beta chains were read from a single sample in a study of T cells after yellow fever vaccination. TCRdb re-called the 5' RACE reads through MiXCR, storing one row per CDR3 protein. The sample carries 250,000 or so distinct CDR3 sequences, roughly 6.8% recorded once. The starting material was CD4+ T cells sorted from PBMCs, obtained on the day of the yellow fever booster vaccination. These receptors originate from a man aged 25 to 40 who received the YFV17D yellow fever vaccine. The CDR3 runs from the conserved cysteine through the conserved F or W. A D gene is named only where the DNA matches it firmly. For some rows the clone size is stated as once, few or many, or as a class when expanded; others skip it.

clone size: few; D gene: NA; J gene: TRBJ2-2; V gene: TRBV4-2; CDR3 protein: CASSQDPSSGELFF; CDR3 DNA: TGTGCCAGCAGCCAAGACCCGAGTTCGGGGGAGCTGTTTTTT
clone size: few; D gene: NA; J gene: TRBJ2-4; V gene: TRBV5-1; CDR3 protein: CASSQPTETGPGAKNIQYF; CDR3 DNA: TGCGCCAGCAGCCAACCTACGGAAACAGGGCCAGGGGCCAAAAACATTCAGTACTTC
clone size: many; D gene: TRBD1; J gene: TRBJ2-7; V gene: TRBV7-6; CDR3 protein: CASSKGQTYEQYF; CDR3 DNA: TGTGCCAGCAGCAAGGGACAGACCTACGAGCAGTACTTC
clone size: few; D gene: NA; J gene: TRBJ1-5; V gene: TRBV20-1; CDR3 protein: CSARVWDNQPQHF; CDR3 DNA: TGCAGTGCTAGAGTGTGGGACAATCAGCCCCAGCATTTT
clone size: NA; D gene: NA; J gene: TRBJ2-1; V gene: TRBV18; CDR3 protein: CASSPPTGPNEQFF; CDR3 DNA: TGTGCCAGCTCACCGCCCACAGGGCCCAATGAGCAGTTCTTC
clone size: many; D gene: NA; J gene: TRBJ1-6; V gene: TRBV9; CDR3 protein: CASSVEGYSPLHF; CDR3 DNA: TGTGCCAGCAGCGTAGAGGGGTATTCACCCCTCCACTTT
clone size: many; D gene: NA; J gene: TRBJ2-7; V gene: TRBV7-9; CDR3 protein: CASRKDGYEQYF; CDR3 DNA: TGTGCCAGCAGGAAGGACGGGTACGAGCAGTACTTC
clone size: few; D gene: NA; J gene: TRBJ2-7; V gene: TRBV15; CDR3 protein: CATSRDTPYEQYF; CDR3 DNA: TGTGCCACCAGCAGAGATACCCCCTACGAGCAGTACTTC
clone size: few; D gene: NA; J gene: TRBJ2-2; V gene: TRBV20-1; CDR3 protein: CSAPGHPYTGELFF; CDR3 DNA: TGCAGTGCACCGGGACACCCGTACACCGGGGAGCTGTTTTTT
clone size: NA; D gene: NA; J gene: TRBJ2-5; V gene: TRBV29-1; CDR3 protein: CSVEPGVQETQYF; CDR3 DNA: TGCAGCGTTGAACCAGGGGTACAAGAGACCCAGTACTTC
clone size: many; D gene: NA; J gene: TRBJ2-1; V gene: TRBV12-3/TRBV12-4; CDR3 protein: CASHLEGAYNEQFF; CDR3 DNA: TGTGCCAGCCACTTAGAGGGGGCCTACAATGAGCAGTTCTTC
clone size: few; D gene: NA; J gene: TRBJ1-2; V gene: TRBV29-1; CDR3 protein: CSVLGGKGNYGYTF; CDR3 DNA: TGCAGCGTTTTGGGTGGAAAAGGGAACTATGGCTACACCTTC
clone size: NA; D gene: TRBD2; J gene: TRBJ2-1; V gene: TRBV20-1; CDR3 protein: CSARASGRANEQFF; CDR3 DNA: TGCAGTGCTAGGGCTAGCGGGAGGGCCAATGAGCAGTTCTTC
clone size: NA; D gene: NA; J gene: TRBJ2-5; V gene: TRBV20-1; CDR3 protein: CSASRWRETQYF; CDR3 DNA: TGCAGTGCTAGCCGGTGGAGAGAGACCCAGTACTTC
clone size: few; D gene: NA; J gene: TRBJ1-5; V gene: TRBV7-8; CDR3 protein: CASSLIQTDNQPQHF; CDR3 DNA: TGTGCCAGCAGCTTAATTCAGACAGACAATCAGCCCCAGCATTTT
clone size: many; D gene: NA; J gene: TRBJ1-1; V gene: TRBV5-1; CDR3 protein: CASSENSGRNTEAFF; CDR3 DNA: TGCGCCAGCAGCGAAAACTCGGGCCGTAACACTGAAGCTTTCTTT
clone size: many; D gene: TRBD2; J gene: TRBJ2-7; V gene: TRBV7-2; CDR3 protein: CASSSSRVSGTYEQYF; CDR3 DNA: TGTGCCAGCAGCTCCAGCCGGGTTAGCGGGACCTACGAGCAGTACTTC
clone size: NA; D gene: TRBD2; J gene: TRBJ2-3; V gene: TRBV2; CDR3 protein: CASSVASGIDTQYF; CDR3 DNA: TGTGCCAGCAGTGTGGCTAGCGGGATAGATACGCAGTATTTT
clone size: many; D gene: TRBD2; J gene: TRBJ2-1; V gene: TRBV12-3/TRBV12-4; CDR3 protein: CASSREAGGEQFF; CDR3 DNA: TGTGCCAGCAGTAGGGAGGCGGGAGGGGAGCAGTTCTTC
clone size: NA; D gene: TRBD2; J gene: TRBJ2-7; V gene: TRBV7-2; CDR3 protein: CASRLAGGVEQYF; CDR3 DNA: TGTGCCAGCAGACTAGCGGGAGGAGTCGAGCAGTACTTC
clone size: NA; D gene: TRBD2; J gene: TRBJ2-1; V gene: TRBV5-1; CDR3 protein: CASRTSGSYEQFF; CDR3 DNA: TGCGCCAGCAGAACTAGCGGGAGTTATGAGCAGTTCTTC
clone size: few; D gene: NA; J gene: TRBJ1-4; V gene: TRBV29-1; CDR3 protein: CSVEEGHEGEKLFF; CDR3 DNA: TGCAGCGTTGAAGAGGGACATGAGGGTGAAAAACTGTTTTTT
clone size: many; D gene: NA; J gene: TRBJ1-5; V gene: TRBV15; CDR3 protein: CATSKVLGGGNQPQHF; CDR3 DNA: TGTGCCACCAGCAAAGTCTTGGGAGGGGGCAATCAGCCCCAGCATTTT
clone size: many; D gene: TRBD2; J gene: TRBJ2-5; V gene: TRBV5-1; CDR3 protein: CASSLGLAGGQETQYF; CDR3 DNA: TGTGCCAGCAGCCTGGGACTAGCGGGAGGCCAAGAGACCCAGTACTTC
clone size: NA; D gene: NA; J gene: TRBJ2-7; V gene: TRBV20-1; CDR3 protein: CSLPIKREQYF; CDR3 DNA: TGCAGTCTACCTATTAAACGAGAGCAGTACTTC
clone size: many; D gene: TRBD2; J gene: TRBJ2-1; V gene: TRBV20-1; CDR3 protein: CSARSGLAFSSYNEQFF; CDR3 DNA: TGCAGTGCTCGCTCCGGACTAGCGTTTAGCTCCTACAATGAGCAGTTCTTC
clone size: few; D gene: TRBD1; J gene: TRBJ1-5; V gene: TRBV10-3; CDR3 protein: CAISEDRDQPQHF; CDR3 DNA: TGTGCCATCAGTGAGGACAGGGACCAGCCCCAGCATTTT
clone size: NA; D gene: NA; J gene: TRBJ2-3; V gene: TRBV20-1; CDR3 protein: CSASIAISTDTQYF; CDR3 DNA: TGCAGTGCTAGCATAGCGATCAGCACAGATACGCAGTATTTT
clone size: many; D gene: NA; J gene: TRBJ2-7; V gene: TRBV5-1; CDR3 protein: CASSLGVQLSRDEQYF; CDR3 DNA: TGCGCCAGCAGCTTGGGGGTCCAGCTTAGCCGCGACGAGCAGTACTTC
clone size: NA; D gene: TRBD2; J gene: TRBJ2-3; V gene: TRBV10-1; CDR3 protein: CASSESGRADTQYF; CDR3 DNA: TGCGCCAGCAGTGAAAGCGGGAGGGCAGATACGCAGTATTTT
clone size: NA; D gene: NA; J gene: TRBJ1-5; V gene: TRBV5-5; CDR3 protein: CASSFRGNRNQPQHF; CDR3 DNA: TGTGCCAGCAGCTTCAGGGGTAATCGCAATCAGCCCCAGCATTTT
clone size: few; D gene: TRBD2; J gene: TRBJ2-3; V gene: TRBV7-2; CDR3 protein: CASTRSGLAGPDTQYF; CDR3 DNA: TGTGCCAGCACCCGTTCGGGACTAGCGGGACCAGATACGCAGTATTTT
clone size: NA; D gene: NA; J gene: TRBJ2-2; V gene: TRBV12-3/TRBV12-4; CDR3 protein: CASRSGVTDTGELFF; CDR3 DNA: TGTGCCAGCAGATCGGGGGTAACGGACACCGGGGAGCTGTTTTTT
clone size: few; D gene: NA; J gene: TRBJ2-1; V gene: TRBV7-8; CDR3 protein: CASSLEKKLAFSYNEQFF; CDR3 DNA: TGTGCCAGCAGCTTAGAAAAGAAACTAGCCTTCTCCTACAATGAGCAGTTCTTC
clone size: NA; D gene: NA; J gene: TRBJ2-7; V gene: TRBV7-2; CDR3 protein: CASRAGSGREQYF; CDR3 DNA: TGTGCCAGCAGGGCCGGGAGTGGTCGCGAGCAGTACTTC
clone size: many; D gene: TRBD2; J gene: TRBJ2-2; V gene: TRBV6-2/TRBV6-3; CDR3 protein: CASSATSGGYAGELFF; CDR3 DNA: TGTGCCAGCAGCGCTACTAGCGGGGGTTACGCCGGGGAGCTGTTTTTT
clone size: few; D gene: TRBD2; J gene: TRBJ2-7; V gene: TRBV7-6; CDR3 protein: CASSLSGMSSYEQYF; CDR3 DNA: TGTGCCAGCAGCCTCAGCGGGATGAGCTCCTACGAGCAGTACTTC
clone size: many; D gene: NA; J gene: TRBJ1-5; V gene: TRBV3-1; CDR3 protein: CASSPPGNNQPQHF; CDR3 DNA: TGTGCCAGCAGCCCCCCGGGAAACAATCAGCCCCAGCATTTT
clone size: many; D gene: TRBD2; J gene: TRBJ2-7; V gene: TRBV7-2; CDR3 protein: CASSLGFGAGVYEQYF; CDR3 DNA: TGTGCCAGCAGCTTAGGGTTTGGAGCGGGAGTATACGAGCAGTACTTC
clone size: NA; D gene: TRBD1; J gene: TRBJ2-3; V gene: TRBV7-2; CDR3 protein: CASSLFWDRSRDTQYF; CDR3 DNA: TGTGCCAGCAGCTTATTCTGGGACAGGTCCCGTGATACGCAGTATTTT
clone size: NA; D gene: TRBD1; J gene: TRBJ2-1; V gene: TRBV29-1; CDR3 protein: CSVANPGQGIHEQFF; CDR3 DNA: TGCAGCGTTGCTAATCCGGGACAGGGAATACATGAGCAGTTCTTC
clone size: many; D gene: TRBD1; J gene: TRBJ1-1; V gene: TRBV7-9; CDR3 protein: CASTLSGTGTEAFF; CDR3 DNA: TGTGCCAGCACCCTTAGTGGGACAGGGACTGAAGCTTTCTTT
clone size: NA; D gene: NA; J gene: TRBJ1-3; V gene: TRBV7-3; CDR3 protein: CASSIDSYTIYF; CDR3 DNA: TGTGCCAGCAGCATCGACAGCTACACCATATATTTT
clone size: NA; D gene: NA; J gene: TRBJ2-7; V gene: TRBV9; CDR3 protein: CASSVLGDLSYEQYF; CDR3 DNA: TGTGCCAGCAGCGTGCTTGGGGACCTGTCCTACGAGCAGTACTTC
clone size: NA; D gene: TRBD2; J gene: TRBJ2-2; V gene: TRBV28; CDR3 protein: CASSLGLASSGELFF; CDR3 DNA: TGTGCCAGCAGTTTGGGACTAGCGAGTTCCGGGGAGCTGTTTTTT
clone size: many; D gene: NA; J gene: TRBJ2-1; V gene: TRBV21-1; CDR3 protein: CASSKGTLKGYNEQFF; CDR3 DNA: TGTGCCAGCAGCAAAGGGACCCTCAAGGGGTACAATGAGCAGTTCTTC